One and the same sample provided the 5 T cell receptor beta chains below, sequenced in a study of Graves' ophthalmopathy and Graves' hyperthyroidism. TCR beta CDR3 amplification used RNA transcripts. RT-PCR was first run with HTBI primers, then multiplex PCR in a second round. MiXCR, applied by TCRdb to the multiplex PCR reads, yields one record per CDR3 protein. The table includes some 380,000 distinct CDR3 sequences, approximately 15% detected once. The sample taken for sequencing was peripheral blood. These TCRs come from a woman between 18 and 29 years old with stable Graves' hyperthyroidism.

The chain is built from TRBV7-2 and TRBJ2-2; D may match TRBD1 or TRBD2 (6 bases each). The CDR3 spans 15 residues. The germline V gene has CDR1 SGHTA and CDR2 FQGNSA. The V end was cut by 0 bases, the J end by 5 bases, with 10 bases between. In nucleotides, the CDR3 is TGTGCCAGCAGCTTAGCGGGGGGCGAGACCGGGGAGCTGTTTTTT. This sequence encodes CASSLAGGETGELFF. Looking up the rest from reference TRBV7-2 and TRBJ2-2 gives the full variable domain: GAGVSQSPSNKVTEKGKDVELRCDPISGHTALYWYRQSLGQGLEFLIYFQGNSAPDKSGLPSDRFSAERTGGSVSTLTIQRTQQEDSAVYLCASSLAGGETGELFFGEGSRLTVL.

There are many counts of this clonotype. This chain uses TRBV4-1 with TRBJ2-7; D may be TRBD2 (7 bases). V was pared by 1 base and J by 2 bases, with 12 bases between. The CDR3 is 15 amino acids. CDR1 is MGHRA, CDR2 YSYEKL, per germline. The chain's CDR3 is CASSQVTGGPYEQYF. Written as DNA, the CDR3 is TGCGCCAGCAGCCAAGTAACGGGGGGCCCCTACGAGCAGTACTTC.

This clonotype was seen many times. This chain joins TRBV7-2 and TRBJ2-7, with TRBD1 identical over 7 bases. Germline V gives CDR1 SGHTA, CDR2 FQGNSA. V dropped 3 bases and J dropped 2; count of bases not matched to a gene: 4. The CDR3 length is 14 residues. CDR3 sequence: CASSFGDRPYEQYF. The CDR3 DNA reads as TGTGCCAGCAGCTTTGGGGACAGACCCTACGAGCAGTACTTC.

The chain has TRBV12-3 or TRBV12-4 and TRBJ2-5; the D gene could be TRBD1 or TRBD2 (6 bases each). The CDR3 extends over 16 amino acids. V was cut by 5 bases and J by 7 bases, with 23 bases left in between. CDR3: CASSGVWGAAHGTQYF. Written as DNA, the CDR3 is TGTGCCAGCAGTGGGGTCTGGGGGGCGGCCCACGGGACCCAGTACTTC.

This clonotype was found many times. The conserved phenylalanine or tryptophan is not found at the CDR3 terminus, so this likely reflects a read error. The rearrangement joins TRBV29-1 to TRBJ1-2; 8 bases map to TRBD1. V dropped 7 bases and J dropped 2; count of bases not matched to a gene: 6. The germline V gene has CDR1 SQVTM and CDR2 ANQGSEA. The CDR3 totals 13 residues. CDR3 sequence: CSGLRQGNYGYTL. The CDR3, as DNA: TGCAGCGGCCTAAGACAGGGGAACTATGGCTACACCCTC.